The source of this TCR beta chain is a study of control samples from healthy donors and cancer patients. The CDR3 totals 18 residues. The germline V gene encodes CDR1 LGHNA and CDR2 YNFKEQ. Germline trimming cut 0 bases from V and 5 bases from J; bases unmatched to any gene: 7. Here immunoSEQ multiplex PCR was the method, and the copy in TCRdb shows in-frame clones only, minus some. The repertoire includes 150,000 to 200,000 clones, roughly 89% of them detected once, and approximately 1.6% sits in the top ten. This sequence joins TRBV4-2 and TRBJ2-2; 12 positions match TRBD2. Sample: blood. This TCR came from a young woman in good health. In DNA form, the CDR3 reads TGTGCCAGCAGCCAAGAGGCTAGCGGGGGGGTTGGTACCGGGGAGCTGTTTTTT. It translates to CASSQEASGGVGTGELFF.